Listed here are 2 T cell receptor beta chains from one sample, sequenced in a study of neurological immune-mediated disorders. TCRdb re-called the 5' RACE reads through MiXCR, storing one row per CDR3 protein. The top ten clones hold 1.8% of a sample with more than 75,000 distinct CDR3 sequences, about 9.4% of them seen once. The sample taken for sequencing was PBMCs. These receptors were taken from a middle-aged man in good health.

This clonotype was found many times. A read error may account for a junction end that differs from germline. This rearrangement joins TRBV7-2 to TRBJ2-3; TRBD2 agrees at 10 bases. CDR1 is SGHTA, CDR2 FQGNSA, per germline. The CDR3 contains 12 residues. CDR3 loop: CASSHTSGAAFF. The CDR3 DNA sequence: TGTGCCAGCAGCCACACTAGCGGGGCCGCTTTTTTT.

This clonotype appeared a few times. The V call is TRBV7-2, the J call TRBJ2-1, with TRBD1 matching 7 bases. In germline, CDR1 is SGHTA, CDR2 FQGNSA. The CDR3 extends over 15 amino acids. Trimming at V came to 0 bases and at J to 6 bases, leaving 5 bases not matched to a gene. CDR3 residues: CASSLAVGGLNEQFF. The CDR3 DNA reads TGTGCCAGCAGCTTAGCCGTAGGGGGCCTCAATGAGCAGTTCTTC.